This TCR beta chain originates from a study of breast tumors, draining lymph nodes, adjacent tissues. Regarding the study as a whole: Tumors had less TCR diversity than lymph nodes, more than nontumor tissue.

TCRdb processed the multiplex PCR reads anew with MiXCR; each CDR3 protein has one entry. Counted here are 100,000 to 150,000 distinct CDR3 sequences, about a fifth occurring once; the ten biggest clones make up roughly 2.6%. This clonotype was counted many times. Its antigen remains unidentified. Trimming cost V 5 bases and J 4 bases; bases outside gene matches: 3. The germline V gene encodes CDR1 DFQATT and CDR2 SNEGSKA (reference sequence). This CDR3 contains 13 residues. Breast cancer patients provided tissue from their axillary draining lymph nodes. Sequenced input: axillary lymph node tissue. The source is a female donor with breast cancer. Some clones in this sample may be carry-over from other donors' samples. The V call is TRBV20-1, the J call TRBJ2-7; 12 nucleotides line up with TRBD1. This CDR3 reads CSAGTGGSYEQYF. CDR3 DNA: TGCAGTGCTGGGACAGGGGGCAGTTACGAGCAGTACTTC.